A selection of T cell receptor beta chains follows, all from one sample in a study of T cell changes during pregnancy in multiple sclerosis. Clones were read by immunoSEQ multiplex PCR, and TCRdb kept only the in-frame ones, dropping some. The table includes some 60,000 clones, 75% to 95% detected once. The material sequenced was peripheral blood, taken in the first trimester of pregnancy. These receptor sequences come from a female donor in good health, enrolled as a control in a pregnancy study. CDR3s leave out the opening cysteine and the closing phenylalanine or tryptophan. The D gene is left open where the match is weak. Clone sizes are given selectively: once, few, many, or a class where the clone is expanded.

cdr3_aa | cdr3_length | d_call | clone_size | v_call
ASSLWGRGQDTQY | 13 | TRBD1 | once | TRBV7-2
ASSFGLAVYEQY | 12 | TRBD2 | . | TRBV28
ASSLANSNYGYT | 12 | . | once | TRBV7-9
ASSDRRRGLLGYT | 13 | TRBD1 | few | TRBV25-1
ASSLRQGEPLGYT | 13 | TRBD1 | . | TRBV7-9
ASKPNRGGNEKLF | 13 | TRBD1 | . | TRBV6-6
ASSPRGGVGLQNEQF | 15 | . | . | TRBV14
ASRQQGAGYT | 10 | TRBD1 | few | TRBV7-2
ASSPRQSTNYGYT | 13 | . | . | TRBV4-1
ASSSRDRVGSQY | 12 | TRBD1 | . | TRBV5-1
ASGEDRNEQF | 10 | . | . | TRBV6-6
ASSPEDRYYEQY | 12 | . | few | TRBV5-8
ASSHPGKTDEAF | 12 | . | . | TRBV7-9
ASSLDGDSVIEAF | 13 | TRBD1 | . | TRBV5-6
ASSLGGNTGELF | 12 | . | . | TRBV7-7
ASSERGPTGETQY | 13 | TRBD2 | . | TRBV25-1
ASSRGQEAF | 9 | . | . | TRBV4-2
ASSLVQASSGANVLT | 15 | . | . | TRBV5-5
AISPRTGNTEAF | 12 | TRBD1 | . | TRBV10-3
ASSPRRDRDSYEQY | 14 | TRBD1 | . | TRBV9
SARGYPEQF | 9 | . | . | TRBV20-1
ASRVGTAPNYGYT | 13 | TRBD1 | . | TRBV2
ASSLTGIRETQY | 12 | TRBD1 | . | TRBV13
ASSSGTGGYNEQF | 13 | TRBD1 | . | TRBV6-5
ASSVDSYSTNEKLF | 14 | . | few | TRBV9
ASSEGGQAVYT | 11 | TRBD1 | . | TRBV6-1
ASRNDGAYEQY | 11 | . | . | TRBV7-8
ASSLTSPQGAMGTEAF | 16 | TRBD1 | . | TRBV11-2
ASSFGQNYGYT | 11 | . | . | TRBV11-2
ASSEVMAANNEQF | 13 | . | . | TRBV6-1
ASSQGATGANVLT | 13 | TRBD1 | . | TRBV11-3
ATSQRLHYEQY | 11 | . | . | TRBV15
ASSSPLAGSNPTNEQF | 16 | TRBD2 | . | TRBV7-7
ASSEALGANVLT | 12 | . | . | TRBV2
ASSIKNVLDRADYEQY | 16 | TRBD1 | . | TRBV7-2
ASSLWPSGTGELF | 13 | . | . | TRBV28
AISEGQGGYGYT | 12 | TRBD1 | . | TRBV10-3
ASSLYGTGGSYEQY | 14 | TRBD1 | . | TRBV5-6
ASSEQGVGSPLH | 12 | TRBD1 | few | TRBV4-2
ASSRGGRSGNTIY | 13 | . | . | TRBV19
ASSQGQYYEQY | 11 | . | once | TRBV14
ASSEGATNYGYT | 12 | TRBD1 | . | TRBV27
AISESPGQVGYT | 12 | . | . | TRBV10-3
ASSIPGGGGETQY | 13 | TRBD2 | . | TRBV19
ASSFRLAEQGEQF | 13 | TRBD2 | . | TRBV5-4
ASSSSGTSSYNEQF | 14 | TRBD2 | . | TRBV7-2
ASSYSERGGRYEQF | 14 | TRBD2 | . | TRBV6-6
ASGEAGGYEQF | 11 | TRBD2 | . | TRBV5-1
ASGPGTVPYEQY | 12 | . | . | TRBV9
ATVTGSGEAF | 10 | . | . | TRBV6-6